One sample yielded the 9 T cell receptor beta chains listed below, sequenced in a study of early T cells in non-severe SARS-CoV-2 infection. Each CDR3 protein is one row after TCRdb ran MiXCR on the 5' RACE reads. The sample carries 76,000 or so distinct CDR3 sequences, 10% to 12% recorded once. The sample comprised whole blood. These receptor sequences come from an adult who was a healthcare worker with PCR-confirmed SARS-CoV-2 infection or an uninfected control (not recorded which).

This clonotype was seen a few times. The J gene is TRBJ2-7, the V gene TRBV29-1; 8 bases are shared with TRBD1. Losses at the gene ends were 6 bases for V and 3 bases for J; bases not matched to a gene: 4. Per germline, CDR1 SQVTM and CDR2 ANQGSEA. CDR3 length: 12 amino acids. The CDR3, as DNA: TGCAGCGTGCAGGGACAGGACTACGAGCAGTACTTC. Translation gives CSVQGQDYEQYF.

This clonotype was observed a few times. This chain links TRBV7-2 with TRBJ2-4, with D perhaps matching TRBD1 or TRBD2 (5 bases each). V dropped 5 bases and J dropped 4 bases, with 21 bases sitting between them. The CDR3 covers 17 residues. Germline assignment: CDR1 SGHTA and CDR2 FQGNSA. The DNA of the CDR3 is TGTGCCAGCAGCCTCCCCCCGGGACCCGGCGCGAAAAACATTCAGTACTTC. This codes for CASSLPPGPGAKNIQYF. Full variable domain (remainder filled in from reference TRBV7-2 and TRBJ2-4): GAGVSQSPSNKVTEKGKDVELRCDPISGHTALYWYRQSLGQGLEFLIYFQGNSAPDKSGLPSDRFSAERTGGSVSTLTIQRTQQEDSAVYLCASSLPPGPGAKNIQYFGAGTRLSVL.

This clonotype was seen ten or more times. The rearrangement joins TRBV9 to TRBJ2-1, with TRBD1 matching over 10 bases. This CDR3 has 16 amino acids. Germline assignment: CDR1 SGDLS and CDR2 YYNGEE. The ends lost 0 bases at V and 4 bases at J; junction bases unmatched: 4. The DNA of the CDR3 is TGTGCCAGCAGCGTAGTTGGGACAGGGGTTTACAATGAGCAGTTCTTC. This encodes CASSVVGTGVYNEQFF.

A few counts support this clonotype. The chain has TRBV3-1 and TRBJ2-3; 13 positions match TRBD2. CDR1 is LGHDT, CDR2 YNNKEL, per germline (reference sequence). CDR3 length: 13 residues. J was trimmed by 6 bases and V by 8 bases; bases with no gene match: 2. The CDR3 region has the DNA TGTGCCAGCGGACTAGCGGGGGCCGATACGCAGTATTTT. Its protein is CASGLAGADTQYF.

This clonotype occurred many times. The genes are TRBV20-1 and TRBJ1-1; D is uncertain. The CDR3 is made up of 16 amino acids. Looked up from germline, CDR1 is DFQATT and CDR2 is SNEGSKA (reference sequence). The ends were cut back, 3 bases at V and 4 bases at J, with 21 bases in the middle. In nucleotides, the CDR3 is TGCAGTGCTAGTGACCCAACACAGTACATGAGCACTGAAGCTTTCTTT. Its translation is CSASDPTQYMSTEAFF.

At least ten counts were recorded for this clonotype. The V call is TRBV4-2, the J call TRBJ1-4; 12 bases are shared with TRBD1. CDR3 length: 18 residues. V shed 4 bases, J shed 3 bases, and the junction held 9 bases outside the gene matches. The germline V gene encodes CDR1 LGHNA and CDR2 YNFKEQ. CDR3 protein: CASSRTGTGGEANEKLFF. The CDR3 coding sequence is TGTGCCAGCAGCCGCACCGGGACAGGGGGCGAAGCTAATGAAAAACTGTTTTTT.

This chain uses TRBV7-9 with TRBJ1-1; tentatively, D is TRBD1 (5 bases). Germline CDR1 reads SEHNR; CDR2 reads FQNEAQ (reference sequence). V was shortened by 4 bases and J by 1 base, with 19 bases between the two germline ends. The CDR3 sequence is 17 residues long. CDR3 sequence (DNA): TGTGCCAGCAGCTCCCCACGGGGGTCTGGGACGAACACTGAAGCTTTCTTT. This encodes CASSSPRGSGTNTEAFF.

This clonotype has ten or more counts. This chain uses TRBV12-3 or TRBV12-4 with TRBJ2-1; perhaps D is TRBD1 or TRBD2 (5 bases each). CDR3 length: 13 amino acids. V lost 3 bases to trimming and J lost 9 bases, with 12 bases between them. CDR3 loop: CASSLGEASEQFF. CDR3 nucleotide sequence: TGTGCCAGCAGTTTGGGGGAAGCGAGTGAGCAGTTCTTC.

The V and J genes are TRBV19 and TRBJ1-6; D is undetermined. The CDR3 spans 14 residues. V was cut by 8 bases and J by 8 bases, with 16 bases left in between. Germline V lookup: CDR1 LNHDA, CDR2 SQIVND (reference sequence). The CDR3 sequence: CASDPRGSYSPLHF. The CDR3 bases are TGTGCCAGTGACCCCCGGGGAAGCTATTCACCCCTCCACTTT. Using reference TRBV19 and TRBJ1-6 for the parts outside the CDR3, the full variable domain is DGGITQSPKYLFRKEGQNVTLSCEQNLNHDAMYWYRQDPGQGLRLIYYSQIVNDFQKGDIAEGYSVSREKKESFPLTVTSAQKNPTAFYLCASDPRGSYSPLHFGNGTRLTVT.